Listed here is a single T cell receptor (beta chain). Its target is not known. Germline V gene sequence: CDR1 MGHRA, CDR2 YSYEKL. The CDR3 runs 15 residues. Deletions cut 6 bases from V and 5 bases from J, with 18 bases between. The entry originates in a study of blood T cells in healthy people across ages. Primers used in a second PCR of about 6 to 12 cycles were a sample-barcoded 5' primer and a J-beta primer mix. TCRdb fed the 5' RACE reads into MiXCR, producing one record per CDR3 protein. In the table there are 950,000 to 1,200,000 distinct CDR3 sequences, around two fifths of which are singletons. Findings and limits, study-wide: The recorded TCR beta diversity per million T cells decreased in a roughly linear manner with age.

The sample consisted of blood. The sequence was obtained from a man aged 18 to 29 in good health. The chain employs TRBV4-1 and TRBJ2-3, with a weak D call TRBD2 (5 bases). CDR3: CASSFSARPEDTQYF. The CDR3 DNA is TGCGCCAGCAGTTTTAGCGCCCGCCCTGAAGATACGCAGTATTTT.